This TCR beta chain was sequenced in a study of cytomegalovirus exposure and HLA in healthy donors. Findings and limits, study-wide: Across donors, presence/absence analyses took sequencing depth to be roughly uniform. Most TCR beta V segments were productive about 90% or about 30% of the time in an earlier analysis.

The PCR was carried out with 60 Vbeta primers and 13 Jbeta primers. This table comes from immunoSEQ multiplex PCR, and its TCRdb copy is limited to in-frame clones, with some not included. The sample carries fewer than 200,000 clones, approximately 78% recorded once. In the case of this clone: The antigen remains undetermined.

The receptor was derived from a woman in her twenties or thirties in good health and CMV-seropositive. Specimen: PBMCs.

CDR3 protein: CASSGSGTVNEKLFF. In DNA form, the CDR3 reads TGTGCCAGCAGCGGATCGGGGACAGTTAATGAAAAACTGTTTTTT. The genes are TRBV9 and TRBJ1-4; 7 bases align to TRBD1. CDR1 is SGDLS and CDR2 is YYNGEE in the germline V gene. This CDR3 contains 15 residues. V dropped 3 bases and J dropped 4; count of bases not matched to a gene: 6. Full variable domain (remainder filled in from reference TRBV9 and TRBJ1-4): DSGVTQTPKHLITATGQRVTLRCSPRSGDLSVYWYQQSLDQGLQFLIQYYNGEERAKGNILERFSAQQFPDLHSELNLSSLELGDSALYFCASSGSGTVNEKLFFGSGTQLSVL.